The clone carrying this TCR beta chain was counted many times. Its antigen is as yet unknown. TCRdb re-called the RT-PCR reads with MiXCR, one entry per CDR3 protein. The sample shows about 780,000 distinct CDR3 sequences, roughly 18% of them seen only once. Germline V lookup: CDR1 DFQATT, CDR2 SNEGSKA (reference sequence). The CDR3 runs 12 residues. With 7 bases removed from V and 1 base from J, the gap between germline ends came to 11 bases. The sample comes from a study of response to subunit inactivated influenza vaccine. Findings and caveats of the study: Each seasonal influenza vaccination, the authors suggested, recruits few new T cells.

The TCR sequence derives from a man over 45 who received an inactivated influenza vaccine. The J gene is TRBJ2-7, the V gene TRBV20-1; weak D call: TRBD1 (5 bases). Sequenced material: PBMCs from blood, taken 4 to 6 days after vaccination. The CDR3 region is CSGVKGSYEQYF. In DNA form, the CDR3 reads TGCAGTGGGGTGAAGGGGTCCTACGAGCAGTACTTC.